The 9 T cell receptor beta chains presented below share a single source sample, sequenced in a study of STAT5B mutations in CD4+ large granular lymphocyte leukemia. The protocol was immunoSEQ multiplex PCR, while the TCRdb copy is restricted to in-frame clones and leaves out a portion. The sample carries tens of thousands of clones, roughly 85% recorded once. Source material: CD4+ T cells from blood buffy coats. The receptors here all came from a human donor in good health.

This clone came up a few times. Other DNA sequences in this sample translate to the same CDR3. CDR3 sequence: CASSSRTGNTEAFF. CDR3 in DNA: TGTGCCAGCAGTTCGCGGACAGGGAACACTGAAGCTTTCTTT. This rearrangement joins TRBV6-5 to TRBJ1-1, with TRBD1 matching 7 bases. After removal of 4 bases from V and 1 base from J, the junction contained 3 bases not matched to a gene. The CDR3 consists of 14 residues. Germline assignment: CDR1 MNHEY and CDR2 SVGAGI.

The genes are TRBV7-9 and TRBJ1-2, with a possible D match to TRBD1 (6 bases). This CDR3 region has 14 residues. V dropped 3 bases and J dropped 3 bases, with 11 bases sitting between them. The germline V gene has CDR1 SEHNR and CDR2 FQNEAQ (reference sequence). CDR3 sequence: CASSLGGADYGYTF. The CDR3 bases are TGTGCCAGCAGCTTGGGGGGGGCGGACTATGGCTACACCTTC.

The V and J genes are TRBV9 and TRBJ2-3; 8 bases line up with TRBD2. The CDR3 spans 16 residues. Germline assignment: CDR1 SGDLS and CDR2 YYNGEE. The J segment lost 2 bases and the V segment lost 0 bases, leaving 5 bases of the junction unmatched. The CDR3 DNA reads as TGTGCCAGCAGCGTAGGGCTAGCGGGTCTCACAGATACGCAGTATTTT. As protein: CASSVGLAGLTDTQYF.

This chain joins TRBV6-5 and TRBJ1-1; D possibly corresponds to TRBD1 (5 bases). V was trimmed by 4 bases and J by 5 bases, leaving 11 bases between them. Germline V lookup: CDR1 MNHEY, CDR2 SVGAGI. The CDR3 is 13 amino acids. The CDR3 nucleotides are TGTGCCAGCAGTTTCCAGGGTTGGACTGAAGCTTTCTTT. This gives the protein CASSFQGWTEAFF.

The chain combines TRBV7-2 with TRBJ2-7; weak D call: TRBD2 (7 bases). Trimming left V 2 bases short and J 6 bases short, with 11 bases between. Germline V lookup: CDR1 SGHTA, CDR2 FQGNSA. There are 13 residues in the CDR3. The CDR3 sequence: CASSLRGAREQYF. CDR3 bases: TGTGCCAGCAGCTTACGGGGGGCGCGCGAGCAGTACTTC.

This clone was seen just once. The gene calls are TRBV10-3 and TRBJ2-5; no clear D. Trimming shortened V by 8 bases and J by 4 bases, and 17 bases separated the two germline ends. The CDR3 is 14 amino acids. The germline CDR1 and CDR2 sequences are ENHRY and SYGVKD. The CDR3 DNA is TGTGCCATCCGTTCATCCTCTGGGCCAGAGACCCAGTACTTC. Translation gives CAIRSSSGPETQYF.

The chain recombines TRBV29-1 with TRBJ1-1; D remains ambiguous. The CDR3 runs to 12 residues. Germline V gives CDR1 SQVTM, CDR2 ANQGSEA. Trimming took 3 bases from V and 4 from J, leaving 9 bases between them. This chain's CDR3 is CSVEVTGTEAFF. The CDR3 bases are TGCAGCGTTGAGGTGACGGGCACTGAAGCTTTCTTT.

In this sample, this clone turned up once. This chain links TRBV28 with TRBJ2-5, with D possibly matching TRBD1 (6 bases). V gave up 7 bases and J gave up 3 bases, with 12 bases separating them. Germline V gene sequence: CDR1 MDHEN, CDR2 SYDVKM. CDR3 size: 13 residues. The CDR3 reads CASKPTGKETQYF. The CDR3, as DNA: TGTGCCAGCAAACCGACAGGAAAAGAGACCCAGTACTTC.

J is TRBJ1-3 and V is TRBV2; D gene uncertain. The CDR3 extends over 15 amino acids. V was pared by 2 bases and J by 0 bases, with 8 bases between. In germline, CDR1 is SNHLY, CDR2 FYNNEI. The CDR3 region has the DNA TGTGCCAGCAGTGAAAGGTGGAGCTCTGGAAACACCATATATTTT. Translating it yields CASSERWSSGNTIYF.